These T cell receptor beta chains were read from a single sample in a study of T-cell memory formation after mild COVID-19. TCRdb processed the 5' RACE reads anew with MiXCR; each CDR3 protein has one entry. The table records roughly 240,000 distinct CDR3 sequences, around 15% of them present only once. Sequenced sample: PBMCs or a T cell subset sorted from them (not recorded which). The receptors were gathered from a man between 18 and 29 years old who had mild COVID-19 (a few samples of this study predate the infection). Cell type and time point are not known. CDR3s include the opening cysteine and the closing phenylalanine or tryptophan. Fields, in order: clone size, V gene, D gene, J gene, CDR3 DNA, CDR3 protein. D genes are given only for firm matches. Clone sizes are given selectively: once, few, many, or a class where the clone is expanded.

clone_size: many
v_call: TRBV6-5
d_call: NA
j_call: TRBJ1-4
cdr3_nt: TGTGCCAGCAGTTACTCCGAGGGAACTAATGAAAAACTGTTTTTT
cdr3_aa: CASSYSEGTNEKLFF

clone_size: NA
v_call: TRBV27
d_call: NA
j_call: TRBJ2-3
cdr3_nt: TGTGCCAGCAGTCTACAGCGGACTAGCACAGATACGCAGTATTTT
cdr3_aa: CASSLQRTSTDTQYF

clone_size: NA
v_call: TRBV5-1
d_call: TRBD2
j_call: TRBJ2-3
cdr3_nt: TGCGCCAGCAGCTCCACCGGGGGGGGCACAGATACGCAGTATTTT
cdr3_aa: CASSSTGGGTDTQYF

clone_size: few
v_call: TRBV6-5
d_call: TRBD1
j_call: TRBJ2-4
cdr3_nt: TGTGCCAGCAGTGACAGGGTAAAGAACATTCAGTACTTC
cdr3_aa: CASSDRVKNIQYF

clone_size: few
v_call: TRBV6-5
d_call: NA
j_call: TRBJ2-5
cdr3_nt: TGTGCCAGCAGCAAGTACTCGGGGGCTATACGAGAGACCCAGTACTTC
cdr3_aa: CASSKYSGAIRETQYF

clone_size: NA
v_call: TRBV5-1
d_call: NA
j_call: TRBJ2-2
cdr3_nt: TGCGCCAGCAGCTTGCTCAGGCTGACCGGGGAGCTGTTTTTT
cdr3_aa: CASSLLRLTGELFF

clone_size: NA
v_call: TRBV7-9
d_call: NA
j_call: TRBJ1-4
cdr3_nt: TGTGCCAGCAGCGATCCCGGGGCTAATGAAAAACTGTTTTTT
cdr3_aa: CASSDPGANEKLFF

clone_size: few
v_call: TRBV20-1
d_call: NA
j_call: TRBJ2-1
cdr3_nt: TGCAGTGCTAGAGCCCGGGAGACCTCTACGACCGAGCAGTTCTTC
cdr3_aa: CSARARETSTTEQFF

clone_size: NA
v_call: TRBV9
d_call: NA
j_call: TRBJ1-2
cdr3_nt: TGTGCCAGCAGCGTTTGGGAGGGTGGCTACACCTTC
cdr3_aa: CASSVWEGGYTF

clone_size: NA
v_call: TRBV9
d_call: NA
j_call: TRBJ2-3
cdr3_nt: TGTGCCAGCAGCCCTCCATCAAATGCCGATACGCAGTATTTT
cdr3_aa: CASSPPSNADTQYF

clone_size: NA
v_call: TRBV15
d_call: TRBD2
j_call: TRBJ2-1
cdr3_nt: TGTGCCACCAGCAGAGCAACTAGCGGGGGGGCCGGTGAGCAGTTCTTC
cdr3_aa: CATSRATSGGAGEQFF

clone_size: few
v_call: TRBV5-1
d_call: NA
j_call: TRBJ2-1
cdr3_nt: TGCGCCAGCAGCTGGGGGGTAAAGCTAGATATTTCCTACAATGAGCAGTTCTTC
cdr3_aa: CASSWGVKLDISYNEQFF

clone_size: NA
v_call: TRBV12-3/TRBV12-4
d_call: NA
j_call: TRBJ2-3
cdr3_nt: TGTGCCAGCAGTTTAGGCCGGTGGACCGCCGGATACACAGATACGCAGTATTTT
cdr3_aa: CASSLGRWTAGYTDTQYF

clone_size: few
v_call: TRBV7-9
d_call: TRBD1
j_call: TRBJ2-2
cdr3_nt: TGTGCCAGCAGCCCGTCGGGACAGGGGATCACCGGGGAGCTGTTTTTT
cdr3_aa: CASSPSGQGITGELFF

clone_size: NA
v_call: TRBV20-1
d_call: NA
j_call: TRBJ1-1
cdr3_nt: TGCAGTGCTCCCCTGAGGGGGAACACTGAAGCTTTCTTT
cdr3_aa: CSAPLRGNTEAFF

clone_size: NA
v_call: TRBV4-3
d_call: NA
j_call: TRBJ1-6
cdr3_nt: TGCGCCAGCAGCCAAGGGGGGCTGGTAAATTCACCCCTCCACTTT
cdr3_aa: CASSQGGLVNSPLHF

clone_size: few
v_call: TRBV12-3/TRBV12-4
d_call: NA
j_call: TRBJ1-5
cdr3_nt: TGTGCCAGCACCGCAGCGGGGGGGAATCAGCCCCAGCATTTT
cdr3_aa: CASTAAGGNQPQHF

clone_size: few
v_call: TRBV5-1
d_call: NA
j_call: TRBJ1-1
cdr3_nt: TGCGCCAGCAGCCCCGGTGGGCTAACAGGGAGTACTGAAGCTTTCTTT
cdr3_aa: CASSPGGLTGSTEAFF

clone_size: NA
v_call: TRBV6-5
d_call: NA
j_call: TRBJ2-2
cdr3_nt: TGTGCCAGCAGCCGCCGCAGGGGAAAGGCCGGGGAGCTGTTTTTT
cdr3_aa: CASSRRRGKAGELFF

clone_size: NA
v_call: TRBV6-2/TRBV6-3
d_call: NA
j_call: TRBJ1-5
cdr3_nt: TGTGCCAGCAGTTACGGGGGGCAGAATCAGCCCCAGCATTTT
cdr3_aa: CASSYGGQNQPQHF

clone_size: few
v_call: TRBV5-1
d_call: NA
j_call: TRBJ1-3
cdr3_nt: TGCGCCAGCAGCTTGAATACTGCGGATGGAAACACCATATATTTT
cdr3_aa: CASSLNTADGNTIYF

clone_size: few
v_call: TRBV4-1
d_call: TRBD2
j_call: TRBJ2-4
cdr3_nt: TGCGCCAGCAGCCGGCGACTAGCGGGGGTGGGAGACATTCAGTACTTC
cdr3_aa: CASSRRLAGVGDIQYF

clone_size: NA
v_call: TRBV11-2
d_call: NA
j_call: TRBJ2-3
cdr3_nt: TGTGCCAGCAGCTTTGAGGGGACTTTCACAGATACGCAGTATTTT
cdr3_aa: CASSFEGTFTDTQYF

clone_size: few
v_call: TRBV7-2
d_call: NA
j_call: TRBJ1-5
cdr3_nt: TGTGCCAGCGGCACAGGTTATAGCAATCAGCCCCAGCATTTT
cdr3_aa: CASGTGYSNQPQHF

clone_size: NA
v_call: TRBV5-1
d_call: NA
j_call: TRBJ2-3
cdr3_nt: TGCGCCAGCAGCTTGTCGGCAGGGGGCACAGATACGCAGTATTTT
cdr3_aa: CASSLSAGGTDTQYF

clone_size: once
v_call: TRBV28
d_call: TRBD2
j_call: TRBJ2-1
cdr3_nt: TGTGCCAGCAGCCCCCGGTTAGGGAGGGGACGCAATGAGCAGTTCTTC
cdr3_aa: CASSPRLGRGRNEQFF

clone_size: few
v_call: TRBV2
d_call: NA
j_call: TRBJ2-7
cdr3_nt: TGTGCCAGCAGCGAACGCCGTGGACCCTACGAGCAGTACTTC
cdr3_aa: CASSERRGPYEQYF

clone_size: few
v_call: TRBV6-2/TRBV6-3
d_call: NA
j_call: TRBJ1-2
cdr3_nt: TGTGCCAGCACACCTTGGGACGGGAGCTACACCTTC
cdr3_aa: CASTPWDGSYTF

clone_size: few
v_call: TRBV10-3
d_call: TRBD1
j_call: TRBJ1-1
cdr3_nt: TGTGCCACTACGGGGACAGGGGATAATGAAGCTTTCTTT
cdr3_aa: CATTGTGDNEAFF

clone_size: many
v_call: TRBV11-2
d_call: TRBD2
j_call: TRBJ2-5
cdr3_nt: TGTGCCAGCAGCGCAATGGGACTAGTCGGAGAGACCCAGTACTTC
cdr3_aa: CASSAMGLVGETQYF

clone_size: NA
v_call: TRBV12-3/TRBV12-4
d_call: TRBD1
j_call: TRBJ2-4
cdr3_nt: TGTGCCAGCAGTCAGGGACAGAACATTCAGTACTTC
cdr3_aa: CASSQGQNIQYF

clone_size: NA
v_call: TRBV9
d_call: TRBD2
j_call: TRBJ2-5
cdr3_nt: TGTGCCAGCAGCGTTCGGCTAGCGGGGGGGTTCGAGACCCAGTACTTC
cdr3_aa: CASSVRLAGGFETQYF

clone_size: NA
v_call: TRBV7-6
d_call: NA
j_call: TRBJ2-1
cdr3_nt: TGTGCCAGCAGCGCCAGGAATGAGCAGTTCTTC
cdr3_aa: CASSARNEQFF

clone_size: few
v_call: TRBV12-3/TRBV12-4
d_call: NA
j_call: TRBJ2-6
cdr3_nt: TGTGCCAGCACCCCGGGGGCAGGCTCCGGGGCCAACGTCCTGACTTTC
cdr3_aa: CASTPGAGSGANVLTF

clone_size: few
v_call: TRBV3-1
d_call: NA
j_call: TRBJ2-1
cdr3_nt: TGTGCCAGCAGCCGGGAAACGGGGGAGGTTGAGCAGTTCTTC
cdr3_aa: CASSRETGEVEQFF

clone_size: NA
v_call: TRBV6-5
d_call: NA
j_call: TRBJ2-3
cdr3_nt: TGTGCCAGCAGTCGCGATGGTTCGGCAGATACGCAGTATTTT
cdr3_aa: CASSRDGSADTQYF

clone_size: NA
v_call: TRBV7-2
d_call: TRBD2
j_call: TRBJ2-1
cdr3_nt: TGTGCCAGCAGCTTAGCTAGCGGGGGCTTAGAGCAGTTCTTC
cdr3_aa: CASSLASGGLEQFF

clone_size: NA
v_call: TRBV6-5
d_call: NA
j_call: TRBJ1-2
cdr3_nt: TGTGCCAGCAGCTCCATTTCAGGTGGCTACACCTTC
cdr3_aa: CASSSISGGYTF

clone_size: NA
v_call: TRBV19
d_call: NA
j_call: TRBJ1-4
cdr3_nt: TGTGCCAGTAACCTTGCAGCTAATGAAAAACTGTTTTTT
cdr3_aa: CASNLAANEKLFF

clone_size: NA
v_call: TRBV7-9
d_call: NA
j_call: TRBJ2-7
cdr3_nt: TGTGCCAGCAGCAGTGGGGCACACGAGCAGTACTTC
cdr3_aa: CASSSGAHEQYF

clone_size: NA
v_call: TRBV7-2
d_call: NA
j_call: TRBJ1-5
cdr3_nt: TGTGCCAGCAGCTTAGGCGTCGGGGGCGAGGATCAGCCCCAGCATTTT
cdr3_aa: CASSLGVGGEDQPQHF

clone_size: few
v_call: TRBV28
d_call: NA
j_call: TRBJ1-2
cdr3_nt: TGTGCCAGCAGAGGCCCCTACGATGGCTACACCTTC
cdr3_aa: CASRGPYDGYTF

clone_size: few
v_call: TRBV5-1
d_call: TRBD2
j_call: TRBJ2-7
cdr3_nt: TGCGCCAGCAGCGCAGACCCCAGGACTAGCGGGGGATCGTACTACGAGCAGTACTTC
cdr3_aa: CASSADPRTSGGSYYEQYF

clone_size: NA
v_call: TRBV18
d_call: NA
j_call: TRBJ1-1
cdr3_nt: TGTGCCAGCTCACCGAAATTATTGACAACCCTCCCTGAAGCTTTCTTT
cdr3_aa: CASSPKLLTTLPEAFF

clone_size: few
v_call: TRBV29-1
d_call: NA
j_call: TRBJ1-1
cdr3_nt: TGCAGCGTTGTTAGGGGCGCGGAGACTGAAGCTTTCTTT
cdr3_aa: CSVVRGAETEAFF

clone_size: many
v_call: TRBV28
d_call: TRBD2
j_call: TRBJ2-3
cdr3_nt: TGTGCCAGCCGCCTAGCGGGGAGAACAGATACGCAGTATTTT
cdr3_aa: CASRLAGRTDTQYF

clone_size: many
v_call: TRBV4-3
d_call: TRBD2
j_call: TRBJ2-3
cdr3_nt: TGCGCCAGCAGCCAGACCTCTCTAGCGGGGGAAGGAGATACGCAGTATTTT
cdr3_aa: CASSQTSLAGEGDTQYF

clone_size: NA
v_call: TRBV7-2
d_call: TRBD1
j_call: TRBJ1-1
cdr3_nt: TGTGCCAGCAGCTTAATATTTGAGGACAGGGAGACTGAAGCTTTCTTT
cdr3_aa: CASSLIFEDRETEAFF

clone_size: few
v_call: TRBV21-1
d_call: NA
j_call: TRBJ2-3
cdr3_nt: TGTGCCAGCAGCACGCCGTTATCGGGGGGGGCCTCAGATACGCAGTATTTT
cdr3_aa: CASSTPLSGGASDTQYF

clone_size: NA
v_call: TRBV6-5
d_call: TRBD2
j_call: TRBJ2-3
cdr3_nt: TGTGCCAGCAGTCTAGCGGGGGACCACACAGATACGCAGTATTTT
cdr3_aa: CASSLAGDHTDTQYF

clone_size: NA
v_call: TRBV11-2
d_call: NA
j_call: TRBJ2-5
cdr3_nt: TGTGCCAGCAGTTCCACGGGACCCCCTACCCAGTACTTC
cdr3_aa: CASSSTGPPTQYF

clone_size: NA
v_call: TRBV7-3
d_call: TRBD1
j_call: TRBJ2-3
cdr3_nt: TGTGCCAGCAGCACCGGACAGGGAGCAGATACGCAGTATTTT
cdr3_aa: CASSTGQGADTQYF

clone_size: many
v_call: TRBV12-3/TRBV12-4
d_call: NA
j_call: TRBJ1-1
cdr3_nt: TGTGCCAGCAGCTTAGTGAACACTGAAGCTTTCTTT
cdr3_aa: CASSLVNTEAFF

clone_size: NA
v_call: TRBV2
d_call: NA
j_call: TRBJ1-3
cdr3_nt: TGTGCCAGCAAGGCGGGTTTCTCTGGAAACACCATATATTTT
cdr3_aa: CASKAGFSGNTIYF

clone_size: NA
v_call: TRBV6-5
d_call: NA
j_call: TRBJ2-5
cdr3_nt: TGTGCCAGCAGTTACTCTCATCAGTACCAAGAGACCCAGTACTTC
cdr3_aa: CASSYSHQYQETQYF

clone_size: NA
v_call: TRBV5-1
d_call: NA
j_call: TRBJ2-2
cdr3_nt: TGCGCCAGCAGAAACAGCCTATCGAACACCGGGGAGCTGTTTTTT
cdr3_aa: CASRNSLSNTGELFF